The clone carrying this T cell receptor beta chain was seen a handful of times. Its specificity is not known. This entry is derived from a study of cytomegalovirus exposure and HLA in healthy donors. CDR3 length: 15 amino acids. V was cut by 4 bases and J by 3 bases, with 17 bases left in between. The germline V gene encodes CDR1 SGHRS and CDR2 YFSETQ. The PCR used 60 Vbeta and 13 Jbeta primers. Produced via immunoSEQ multiplex PCR; TCRdb's table is partial and in-frame only. The sample holds under 70,000 clones, roughly 80% seen once. General study results and limits: For most subjects, TCR beta sequences were reported to predict HLA-A and HLA-B alleles with accuracy. In vitro data verified a few CMV-associated chains as specific for CMV antigens. Donors were assumed by presence/absence analyses to have roughly uniform sequencing depth. TCR beta V- and J-gene trimming was later associated with a missense DCLRE1C variant.

What was sequenced was PBMCs. This chain uses TRBV5-1 with TRBJ2-7, with D tentatively TRBD2 (6 bases). This TCR was sampled from a male donor in good health and CMV-seropositive. CDR3 sequence reads: CASSLNPGESYEQYF. In nucleotides, the CDR3 is TGCGCCAGCAGCCTAAACCCGGGGGAAAGCTACGAGCAGTACTTC. Looking up the rest from reference TRBV5-1 and TRBJ2-7 gives the full variable domain: KAGVTQTPRYLIKTRGQQVTLSCSPISGHRSVSWYQQTPGQGLQFLFEYFSETQRNKGNFPGRFSGRQFSNSRSEMNVSTLELGDSALYLCASSLNPGESYEQYFGPGTRLTVT.